This T cell receptor beta chain came from a study of blood T cell repertoires in COVID-19. Per the study methods: Researchers report that nucleated cell counts were estimated from reference gene primer amplification. Sequencing was performed with immunoSEQ multiplex PCR; in TCRdb, only in-frame clones are kept and a portion is missing. The DNA was the basis for D and trimming; V, J and clone size are from that table. The sample holds some 220,000 clones, 85% seen once. V lost 2 bases and J lost 3; bases outside the gene matches: 13. Germline CDR1 and CDR2: SGHTA and FQGNSA. The CDR3 totals 17 residues.

The TCR comes from a man aged 50 to 59 who had recovered from COVID-19. This sequence joins TRBV7-2 and TRBJ2-7; 7 positions agree with TRBD2. What was sequenced was peripheral blood. The CDR3 is CASSLSTNRDYYYEQYF. CDR3 bases: TGTGCCAGCAGCTTATCAACGAACCGGGACTACTACTACGAGCAGTACTTC.